This T cell receptor (beta chain) emerged from a study of OX40 agonist ivuxolimab in advanced cancers. Study background: Aged 23 to 79 with a mean of around 60 years, they were about 78% male. There were three patients with partial responses, one having hepatocellular carcinoma and two cutaneous melanoma. Findings and caveats of the study: Fewer expanded clones were found on average in CD4+ than in CD8+ T cells. There was clonal expansion of CD4+ and CD8+ blood T cells by week 6 at 0.1 to 3.0 mg/kg.

As concerns this clone: Antigen unknown.

Sequencing was performed with immunoSEQ multiplex PCR; in TCRdb, only in-frame clones are kept and a portion is missing. The sample shows more than 45,000 clones, around 90% of them seen only once. V lost 4 bases, J lost 2 bases, and 15 bases stayed unmatched. Germline assignment: CDR1 SGDLS and CDR2 YYNGEE. This CDR3 is 17 amino acids long. The V and J genes are TRBV9 and TRBJ2-7; 7 bases align to TRBD2. The TCR sequence derives from an adult with an advanced solid tumor such as melanoma, head and neck, liver or kidney cancer. Sample: CD4+ or CD8+ T cells sorted from blood, taken in a trial of the OX40 agonist ivuxolimab. CDR3 in DNA: TGTGCCAGCAGCCCCCAATCTCGGCCGGGGAGGGCCTACGAGCAGTACTTC. It specifies CASSPQSRPGRAYEQYF. Combining the CDR3 with reference TRBV9 and TRBJ2-7 gives the whole variable domain DSGVTQTPKHLITATGQRVTLRCSPRSGDLSVYWYQQSLDQGLQFLIQYYNGEERAKGNILERFSAQQFPDLHSELNLSSLELGDSALYFCASSPQSRPGRAYEQYFGPGTRLTVT.